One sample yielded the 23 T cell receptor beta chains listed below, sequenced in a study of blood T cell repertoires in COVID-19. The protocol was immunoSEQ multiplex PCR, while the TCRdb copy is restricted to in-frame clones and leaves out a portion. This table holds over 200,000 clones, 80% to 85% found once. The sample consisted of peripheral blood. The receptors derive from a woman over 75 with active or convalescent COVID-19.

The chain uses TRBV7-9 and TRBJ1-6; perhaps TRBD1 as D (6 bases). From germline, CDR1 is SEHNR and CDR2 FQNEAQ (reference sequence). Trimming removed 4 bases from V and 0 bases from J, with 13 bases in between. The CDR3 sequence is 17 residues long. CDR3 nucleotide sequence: TGTGCCAGCAGCTCACCCAGGGGCGACTCCTATAATTCACCCCTCCACTTT. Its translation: CASSSPRGDSYNSPLHF.

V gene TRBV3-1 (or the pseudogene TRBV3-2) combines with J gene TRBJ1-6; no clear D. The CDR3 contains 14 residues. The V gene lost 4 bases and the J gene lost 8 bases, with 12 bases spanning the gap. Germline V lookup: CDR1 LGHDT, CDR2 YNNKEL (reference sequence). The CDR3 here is CASSPSSRDSPLHF. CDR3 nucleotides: TGTGCCAGCAGCCCATCCAGTCGGGATTCACCCCTCCACTTT.

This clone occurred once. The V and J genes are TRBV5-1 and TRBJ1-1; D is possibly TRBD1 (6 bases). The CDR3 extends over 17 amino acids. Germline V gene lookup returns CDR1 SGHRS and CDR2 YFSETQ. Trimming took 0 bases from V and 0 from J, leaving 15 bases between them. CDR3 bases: TGCGCCAGCAGCTTGGGGGGGCAGCGCCTATTGAACACTGAAGCTTTCTTT. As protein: CASSLGGQRLLNTEAFF.

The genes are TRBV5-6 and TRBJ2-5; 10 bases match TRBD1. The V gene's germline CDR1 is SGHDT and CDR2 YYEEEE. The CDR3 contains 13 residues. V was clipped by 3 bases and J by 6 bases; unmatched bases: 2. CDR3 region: CASSSDRGQTQYF. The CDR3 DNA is TGTGCCAGCAGCTCTGACAGGGGGCAGACCCAGTACTTC. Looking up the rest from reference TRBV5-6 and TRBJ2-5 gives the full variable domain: DAGVTQSPTHLIKTRGQQVTLRCSPKSGHDTVSWYQQALGQGPQFIFQYYEEEERQRGNFPDRFSGHQFPNYSSELNVNALLLGDSALYLCASSSDRGQTQYFGPGTRLLVL.

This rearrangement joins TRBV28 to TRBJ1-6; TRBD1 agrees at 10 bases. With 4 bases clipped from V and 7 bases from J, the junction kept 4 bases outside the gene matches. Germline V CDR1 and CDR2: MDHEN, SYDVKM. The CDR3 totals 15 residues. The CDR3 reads CASSYPGQGNSPLHF. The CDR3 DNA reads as TGTGCCAGCAGTTATCCGGGACAGGGGAATTCACCCCTCCACTTT.

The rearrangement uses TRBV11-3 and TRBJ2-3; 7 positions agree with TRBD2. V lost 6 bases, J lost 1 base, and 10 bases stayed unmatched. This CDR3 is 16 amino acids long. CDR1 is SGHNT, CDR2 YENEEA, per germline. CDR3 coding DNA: TGTGCCAGCAGTCCCCTAACGGCGGGAGGCACAGATACGCAGTATTTT. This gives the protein CASSPLTAGGTDTQYF. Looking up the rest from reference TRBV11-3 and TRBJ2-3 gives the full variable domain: EAGVVQSPRYKIIEKKQPVAFWCNPISGHNTLYWYLQNLGQGPELLIRYENEEAVDDSQLPKDRFSAERLKGVDSTLKIQPAELGDSAVYLCASSPLTAGGTDTQYFGPGTRLTVL.

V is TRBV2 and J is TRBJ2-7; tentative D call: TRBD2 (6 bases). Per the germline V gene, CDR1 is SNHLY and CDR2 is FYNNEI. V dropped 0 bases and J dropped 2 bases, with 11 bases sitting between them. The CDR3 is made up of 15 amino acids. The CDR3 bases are TGTGCCAGCAGTGAAGCCGGTAGCGGTGCCTACGAGCAGTACTTC. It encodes CASSEAGSGAYEQYF.

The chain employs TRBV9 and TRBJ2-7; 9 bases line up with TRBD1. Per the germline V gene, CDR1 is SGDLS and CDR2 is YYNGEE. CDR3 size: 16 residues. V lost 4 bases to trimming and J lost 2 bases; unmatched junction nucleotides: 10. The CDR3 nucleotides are TGTGCCAGCAGCAGAAGCTCGGGACAGGGTACCTACGAGCAGTACTTC. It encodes CASSRSSGQGTYEQYF.

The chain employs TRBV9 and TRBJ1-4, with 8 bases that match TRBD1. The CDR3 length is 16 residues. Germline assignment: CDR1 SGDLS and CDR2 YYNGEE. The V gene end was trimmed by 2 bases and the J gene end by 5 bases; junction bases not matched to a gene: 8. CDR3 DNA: TGTGCCAGCAGCGTGGATGTGGGGACAGGAAATGAAAAACTGTTTTTT. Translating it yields CASSVDVGTGNEKLFF.

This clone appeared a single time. The CDR3 reads CASSRLPLGDEQYF. For the CDR3, the DNA is TGTGCCAGCAGCCGCCTCCCTCTCGGAGATGAGCAGTACTTC. The V call is TRBV6-5, the J call TRBJ2-7; D not resolved. The V end lost 6 bases, the J end lost 7 bases, and 19 bases lay between the germline ends. This CDR3 comprises 14 residues. Germline V gene data show CDR1 as MNHEY and CDR2 as SVGAGI.

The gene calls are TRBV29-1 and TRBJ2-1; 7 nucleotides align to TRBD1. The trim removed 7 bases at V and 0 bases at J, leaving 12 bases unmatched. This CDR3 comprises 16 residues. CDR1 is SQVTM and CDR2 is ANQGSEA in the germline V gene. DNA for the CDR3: TGCAGCGCCATGGGGCCTAGGGGGCTCTCCTACAATGAGCAGTTCTTC. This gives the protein CSAMGPRGLSYNEQFF.

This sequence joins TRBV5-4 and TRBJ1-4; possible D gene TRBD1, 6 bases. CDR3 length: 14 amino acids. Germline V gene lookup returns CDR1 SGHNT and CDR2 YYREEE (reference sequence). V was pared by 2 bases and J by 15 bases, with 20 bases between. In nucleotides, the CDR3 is TGTGCCAGCAGCTTTGAGTTAGGTGACAGGACCGTGTTTTTT. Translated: CASSFELGDRTVFF.

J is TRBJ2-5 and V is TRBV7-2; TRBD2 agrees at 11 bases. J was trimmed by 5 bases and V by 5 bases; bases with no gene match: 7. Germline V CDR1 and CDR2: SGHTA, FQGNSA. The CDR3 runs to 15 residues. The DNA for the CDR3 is TGTGCCAGCAGCACCGTGGCTAGCGGGGGGGAGACCCAGTACTTC. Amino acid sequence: CASSTVASGGETQYF.

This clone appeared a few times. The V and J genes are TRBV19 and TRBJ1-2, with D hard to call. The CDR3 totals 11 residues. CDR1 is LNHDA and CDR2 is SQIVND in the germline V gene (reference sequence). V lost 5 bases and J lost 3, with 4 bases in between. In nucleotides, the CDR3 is TGTGCCAGTAGTCGAGACTATGGCTACACCTTC. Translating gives CASSRDYGYTF.

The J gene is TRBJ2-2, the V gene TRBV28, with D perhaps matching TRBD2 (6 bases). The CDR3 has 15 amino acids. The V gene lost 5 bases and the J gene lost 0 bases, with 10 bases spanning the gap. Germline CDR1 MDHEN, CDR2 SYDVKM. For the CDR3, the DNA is TGTGCCAGCAGTCGAAGCGGGTCGAACACCGGGGAGCTGTTTTTT. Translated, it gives CASSRSGSNTGELFF.

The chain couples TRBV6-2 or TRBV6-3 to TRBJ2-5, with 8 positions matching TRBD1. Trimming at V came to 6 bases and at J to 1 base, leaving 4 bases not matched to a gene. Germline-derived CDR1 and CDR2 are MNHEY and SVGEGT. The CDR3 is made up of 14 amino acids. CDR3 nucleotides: TGTGCCAGCAGCAAGACAGGGGTCCAAGAGACCCAGTACTTC. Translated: CASSKTGVQETQYF.

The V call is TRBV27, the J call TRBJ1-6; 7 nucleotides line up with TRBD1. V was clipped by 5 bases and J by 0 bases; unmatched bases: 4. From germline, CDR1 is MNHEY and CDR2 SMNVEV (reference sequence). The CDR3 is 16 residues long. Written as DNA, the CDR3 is TGTGCCAGCAGTCCCAGGACAGGCTCCTATAATTCACCCCTCCACTTT. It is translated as CASSPRTGSYNSPLHF.

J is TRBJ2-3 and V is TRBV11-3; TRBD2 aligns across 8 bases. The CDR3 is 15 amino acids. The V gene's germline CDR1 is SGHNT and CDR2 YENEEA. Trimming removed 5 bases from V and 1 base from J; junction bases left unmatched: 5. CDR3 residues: CASSLRGAGTDTQYF. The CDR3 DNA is TGTGCCAGCAGCCTGCGGGGGGCCGGCACAGATACGCAGTATTTT.

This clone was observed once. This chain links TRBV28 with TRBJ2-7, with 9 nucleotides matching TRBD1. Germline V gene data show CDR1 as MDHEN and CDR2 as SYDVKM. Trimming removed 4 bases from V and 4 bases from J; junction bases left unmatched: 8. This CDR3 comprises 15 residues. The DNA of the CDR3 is TGTGCCAGCAGTTCCCGGGACAGGGTGTTGTACGAGCAGTACTTC. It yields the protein CASSSRDRVLYEQYF.

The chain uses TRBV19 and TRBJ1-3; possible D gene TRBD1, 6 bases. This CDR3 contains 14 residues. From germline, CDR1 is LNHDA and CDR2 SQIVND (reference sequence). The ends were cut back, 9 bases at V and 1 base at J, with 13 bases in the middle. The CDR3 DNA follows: TGTGCCAGCAACCAGGGGAGATCTGGAAACACCATATATTTT. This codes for CASNQGRSGNTIYF. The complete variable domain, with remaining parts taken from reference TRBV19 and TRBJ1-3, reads DGGITQSPKYLFRKEGQNVTLSCEQNLNHDAMYWYRQDPGQGLRLIYYSQIVNDFQKGDIAEGYSVSREKKESFPLTVTSAQKNPTAFYLCASNQGRSGNTIYFGEGSWLTVV.

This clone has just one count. The CDR3 nucleotides read TGTGCCAGCGACATGATTGGTGAGCAGTTCTTC. Translation gives CASDMIGEQFF. The rearrangement uses TRBV18 and TRBJ2-1; D not resolved. Trimming removed 8 bases at V and 9 bases at J, with 11 bases between. The CDR3 sequence is 11 residues long. In germline, CDR1 is KGHSH, CDR2 LQKENI.

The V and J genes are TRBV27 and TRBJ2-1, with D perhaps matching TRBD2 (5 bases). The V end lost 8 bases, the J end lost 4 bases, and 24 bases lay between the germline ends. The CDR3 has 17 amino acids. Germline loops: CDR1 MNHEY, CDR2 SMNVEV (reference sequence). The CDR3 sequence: CASGNKHIARLYNEQFF. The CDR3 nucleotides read TGTGCCAGCGGAAACAAACACATAGCGCGTCTATACAATGAGCAGTTCTTC.

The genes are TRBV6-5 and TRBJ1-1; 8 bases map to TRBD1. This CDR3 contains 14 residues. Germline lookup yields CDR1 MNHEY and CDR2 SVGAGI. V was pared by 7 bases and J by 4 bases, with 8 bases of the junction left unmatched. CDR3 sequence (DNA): TGTGCCAGCACCCTGACAGGGGTGGGCACTGAAGCTTTCTTT. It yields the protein CASTLTGVGTEAFF.